A single sample gave rise to the 25 T cell receptor beta chains below, sequenced in a study of blood T cell repertoires in COVID-19. Libraries were prepared by immunoSEQ multiplex PCR; TCRdb keeps only in-frame clonotypes and omits some of them. The sample holds roughly 400,000 clones, around nine tenths seen once. Sequencing was done on a sample of PBMCs or T cells enriched from blood (not recorded which). These receptors came from a woman aged 45-60 years who had recovered from COVID-19.

This clone was observed a single time. V and J are TRBV2 and TRBJ2-2; 12 nucleotides match TRBD2. Germline assignment: CDR1 SNHLY and CDR2 FYNNEI. V gave up 9 bases and J gave up 3 bases; unmatched junction bases: 11. This CDR3 has 17 residues. For the CDR3, the DNA is TGTGCCAGTGAGAGAACTAGCGGGGGGCGTTACACCGGGGAGCTGTTTTTT. It translates to CASERTSGGRYTGELFF.

The chain couples TRBV28 to TRBJ1-1; no clear D. V lost 2 bases to trimming and J lost 1 base, with 11 bases between them. From germline, CDR1 is MDHEN and CDR2 SYDVKM. The CDR3 loop spans 15 amino acids. CDR3 DNA sequence: TGTGCCAGCAGTTTAGGCACACGAGGGAACACTGAAGCTTTCTTT. Its translation: CASSLGTRGNTEAFF.

The chain is built from TRBV18 and TRBJ2-1; 9 bases agree with TRBD1. V lost 7 bases and J lost 2; bases outside the gene matches: 6. Germline V gene lookup returns CDR1 KGHSH and CDR2 LQKENI. This CDR3 region has 15 residues. CDR3 residues: CASLADRGTYNEQFF. The CDR3 nucleotides are TGTGCCAGCTTAGCAGACAGGGGGACCTACAATGAGCAGTTCTTC.

The chain joins TRBV6-2 or TRBV6-3 to TRBJ2-1; 12 nucleotides line up with TRBD2. J lost 4 bases, V lost 4 bases, and 5 bases had no gene match. This CDR3 has 16 residues. Germline values: CDR1 MNHEY, CDR2 SVGEGT. Here the CDR3 DNA reads TGTGCCAGCAGTTTTCCGGGACTAGCGGGTTACAATGAGCAGTTCTTC. This sequence encodes CASSFPGLAGYNEQFF.

The gene calls are TRBV19 and TRBJ2-1; the D is unclear. Looked up from germline, CDR1 is LNHDA and CDR2 is SQIVND (reference sequence). This CDR3 region has 15 residues. Trimming took 3 bases from V and 0 from J, leaving 9 bases between them. The chain's CDR3 is CASSIVISSYNEQFF. CDR3 bases: TGTGCCAGTAGTATTGTAATTAGCTCCTACAATGAGCAGTTCTTC.

V and J are TRBV7-2 and TRBJ1-2; 10 positions agree with TRBD1. V gave up 5 bases and J gave up 4 bases; unmatched junction bases: 4. CDR3 size: 14 residues. Germline V lookup: CDR1 SGHTA, CDR2 FQGNSA. The CDR3 bases are TGTGCCAGCAGCACGACAGGGGGCGGCTATGGCTACACCTTC. Translated: CASSTTGGGYGYTF.

The chain links TRBV24-1 to TRBJ1-1; the D gene is possibly TRBD1 (5 bases). There are 14 residues in the CDR3. Germline V gives CDR1 KGHDR, CDR2 SFDVKD. V was cut by 5 bases and J by 5 bases, with 14 bases left in between. This CDR3 is CATSVGGWGTEAFF. In nucleotides, the CDR3 is TGTGCCACCAGTGTTGGGGGGTGGGGAACTGAAGCTTTCTTT.

The gene calls are TRBV3-1 (or the pseudogene TRBV3-2) and TRBJ1-2; 8 bases are shared with TRBD1. The CDR3 sequence is 14 residues long. Germline CDR1 reads LGHDT; CDR2 reads YNNKEL (reference sequence). The trim removed 3 bases at V and 8 bases at J, leaving 8 bases unmatched. The CDR3 region has the DNA TGTGCCAGCAGCCACAGTGGACAGGGTGGAGGCTACACCTTC. This codes for CASSHSGQGGGYTF.

This clone was detected only once. The chain links TRBV29-1 to TRBJ1-2, with 8 nucleotides matching TRBD1. Germline V gene data show CDR1 as SQVTM and CDR2 as ANQGSEA. The V and J ends lost 7 bases and 6 bases, in that order; junction bases with no gene match: 4. The CDR3 extends over 11 amino acids. The CDR3 here is CSAGGQDGYTF. The CDR3 DNA reads as TGCAGCGCCGGGGGACAGGATGGCTACACCTTC.

The genes are TRBV28 and TRBJ2-5, with 8 bases identical to TRBD2. The V gene end was trimmed by 3 bases and the J gene end by 5 bases; junction bases not matched to a gene: 5. The CDR3 loop spans 14 amino acids. Germline CDR1 MDHEN, CDR2 SYDVKM. The CDR3 sequence is CASSFSGGPETQYF. In nucleotides, the CDR3 is TGTGCCAGCAGTTTTTCGGGGGGGCCGGAGACCCAGTACTTC.

The chain is built from TRBV3-1 (or the pseudogene TRBV3-2) and TRBJ1-5; D unresolved. This CDR3 is built from 15 residues. V shed 4 bases and J shed 11 bases, with 21 bases lying between them. Germline V CDR1 and CDR2: LGHDT, YNNKEL (reference sequence). CDR3 in amino acids: CASSLGSGPRQTQHF. CDR3 sequence (DNA): TGTGCCAGCAGCCTAGGTTCTGGGCCGCGCCAGACCCAGCATTTT.

This rearrangement joins TRBV11-3 to TRBJ1-1; 7 positions agree with TRBD1. J gave up 5 bases and V 2 bases, and 2 bases lay outside the gene matches. CDR1 and CDR2 from the germline V gene are SGHNT and YENEEA. The CDR3 runs 13 residues. CDR3 amino acids: CASSLTGVTEAFF. As DNA, the CDR3 is TGTGCCAGCAGCTTAACAGGGGTAACTGAAGCTTTCTTT.

V usage is TRBV3-1 (or the pseudogene TRBV3-2) and J usage is TRBJ2-1; 8 bases are a match to TRBD2. Looked up from germline, CDR1 is LGHDT and CDR2 is YNNKEL (reference sequence). There are 18 residues in the CDR3. The J segment lost 0 bases and the V segment lost 0 bases, leaving 7 bases of the junction unmatched. The CDR3 here is CASSQDPGGLSSYNEQFF. DNA for the CDR3: TGTGCCAGCAGCCAAGATCCGGGGGGGCTAAGCTCCTACAATGAGCAGTTCTTC.

This clone was seen a single time. J is TRBJ2-7 and V is TRBV4-1; 7 bases match TRBD1. The CDR3 is 15 amino acids. Germline V gives CDR1 MGHRA, CDR2 YSYEKL. After removal of 4 bases from V and 2 bases from J, the junction contained 8 bases not matched to a gene. As DNA, the CDR3 is TGCGCCAGCAGCCCCGACCCAGGGGGAACCTACGAGCAGTACTTC. This encodes CASSPDPGGTYEQYF.

V is TRBV18 and J is TRBJ2-7; D unclear. The CDR3 is 15 residues long. V lost 3 bases to trimming and J lost 3 bases, with 15 bases between them. Germline CDR1 KGHSH, CDR2 LQKENI. DNA for the CDR3: TGTGCCAGCTCACCGCTCTCTAGAGCCAGCTACGAGCAGTACTTC. Translating it yields CASSPLSRASYEQYF.

Concerning this clone: This sample includes further DNA sequences coding for the same CDR3. This chain joins TRBV6-5 and TRBJ1-3; D unresolved. Trimming took 6 bases from V and 0 from J, leaving 6 bases between them. This CDR3 has 13 amino acids. Germline CDR1 MNHEY, CDR2 SVGAGI. CDR3 in DNA: TGTGCCAGCAGGGGCAGCTCTGGAAACACCATATATTTT. Protein sequence: CASRGSSGNTIYF.

V gene TRBV28 combines with J gene TRBJ2-7; 12 nucleotides match TRBD2. V lost 8 bases and J lost 4; bases outside the gene matches: 9. Germline V lookup: CDR1 MDHEN, CDR2 SYDVKM. The CDR3 has 15 residues. The CDR3 coding sequence is TGTGCCAGCCCATCTAGCGGGGGGGCCTTGTACGAGCAGTACTTC. Protein: CASPSSGGALYEQYF.

This rearrangement joins TRBV7-3 to TRBJ2-1, with 8 bases identical to TRBD2. V shed 5 bases and J 7 bases; nucleotides not matched to a gene: 7. CDR1 and CDR2 (germline): SGHTA, FQGTGA. CDR3 size: 14 residues. CDR3 in DNA: TGTGCCAGCAGCATTAGCGGGGACCAAAATGAGCAGTTCTTC. Residues: CASSISGDQNEQFF.

V gene TRBV19 combines with J gene TRBJ2-5; possibly TRBD2 for D (7 bases). Germline V CDR1 and CDR2: LNHDA, SQIVND (reference sequence). The germline V and J ends were trimmed by 1 base and 4 bases, with 13 bases remaining between them. The CDR3 has 15 residues. CDR3 bases: TGTGCCAGTAGTATAGGAGGGGGGGCTCTAGAGACCCAGTACTTC. Amino acid sequence: CASSIGGGALETQYF.

The chain recombines TRBV5-1 with TRBJ2-7; TRBD1 aligns across 7 bases. The CDR3 length is 18 residues. The V segment lost 2 bases and the J segment 1 base; nucleotides outside the gene matches: 15. Per the germline V gene, CDR1 is SGHRS and CDR2 is YFSETQ. The CDR3 protein is CASSLLPLAGGNSYEQYF. CDR3 bases: TGCGCCAGCAGCTTACTCCCCCTGGCAGGGGGTAATTCCTACGAGCAGTACTTC.

The rearrangement links TRBV19 to TRBJ1-3; tentative D call: TRBD1 (6 bases). With 5 bases removed from V and 0 bases from J, the gap between germline ends came to 20 bases. Germline assignment: CDR1 LNHDA and CDR2 SQIVND (reference sequence). The CDR3 covers 18 residues. CDR3 bases: TGTGCCAGTAGTCCCCTCGCGGACAGTCATAACTCTGGAAACACCATATATTTT. Its translation: CASSPLADSHNSGNTIYF.

V gene TRBV18 combines with J gene TRBJ2-2, with TRBD1 as a possible D gene (6 bases). V gave up 3 bases and J gave up 5 bases, with 10 bases separating them. Per germline, CDR1 KGHSH and CDR2 LQKENI. CDR3 size: 14 residues. CDR3 nucleotide sequence: TGTGCCAGCTCACCTCAGGGGAGAACCGGGGAGCTGTTTTTT. It encodes CASSPQGRTGELFF.

V gene TRBV9 combines with J gene TRBJ2-2; 7 bases fit TRBD2. Per germline, CDR1 SGDLS and CDR2 YYNGEE. The CDR3 contains 16 residues. Trimming removed 0 bases from V and 4 bases from J; junction bases left unmatched: 6. CDR3 coding DNA: TGTGCCAGCAGCGTAGCTACGGGGGGAGGCACCGGGGAGCTGTTTTTT. Protein sequence: CASSVATGGGTGELFF.

This chain links TRBV4-1 with TRBJ1-1; 9 positions agree with TRBD1. Looked up from germline, CDR1 is MGHRA and CDR2 is YSYEKL. With V trimmed by 4 bases and J by 4 bases, 7 bases remained unmatched. The CDR3 is 15 amino acids. For the CDR3, the DNA is TGCGCCAGCAGCCGAATACAGGGGGCGAGCACTGAAGCTTTCTTT. Amino acids: CASSRIQGASTEAFF.

The chain combines TRBV10-3 with TRBJ1-2; 10 bases are a match to TRBD1. The ends lost 2 bases at V and 5 bases at J; junction bases unmatched: 5. This CDR3 has 15 residues. CDR1 is ENHRY and CDR2 is SYGVKD in the germline V gene. CDR3: CAISEPGTGAYGYTF. The CDR3 bases are TGTGCCATCAGTGAGCCGGGGACAGGGGCATATGGCTACACCTTC.